One TCR beta chain is described in this entry. Per the germline V gene, CDR1 is DFQATT and CDR2 is SNEGSKA (reference sequence). This CDR3 has 11 residues. Trimming cost V 7 bases and J 3 bases, with 7 bases left between them. This sample was included in a study of blood T cell repertoires in COVID-19. Study at large: Samples representing acute and convalescent COVID-19 were sourced from the United States, Italy and Spain.

In the authors' methods: Nucleated cell number was recorded as an estimate derived from reference gene primer amplification. Sequencing used immunoSEQ multiplex PCR; TCRdb keeps in-frame clones, though not all of them. The V and J calls and clone size were taken over from that table, and D and trimming were inferred from the DNA. Among about 50,000 clones listed, under 85% were seen once. The clonotype originates from a man aged 35 to 55 with acute or convalescent COVID-19. The chain employs TRBV20-1 and TRBJ1-3; tentatively, D is TRBD1 (5 bases). The sample was peripheral blood. The CDR3 DNA is TGCAGTGGCAGGGTTGGAAACACCATATATTTT. Translated: CSGRVGNTIYF.